The following is a T cell receptor beta chain sequence with its context. The antigen remains unidentified. The record originates from a study of human T cells and chemical hapten exposure. Study observations and caveats: While controls formed fewer of them, expanded TCRs formed significantly more large CDR3 similarity clusters.

The germline V and J ends were trimmed by 4 bases and 2 bases, with 13 bases remaining between them. Germline CDR1 and CDR2: LNHDA and SQIVND (reference sequence). This CDR3 contains 15 residues. TCRdb re-called the RACE reads with MiXCR, one entry per CDR3 protein. Among about 85,000 distinct CDR3 sequences listed, roughly 11% were seen once. Regarding time point: patch test 2, 6 weeks after DPC sensitization. Treatment reported: therapeutic diphenylcyclopropenone sensitization with weekly scalp DPC. Researchers sampled blood before each patch test went on. Donors were 18 to 70-year-old alopecia patients suitable for DPC.

This sequence was found in a man aged 18 to 29 with alopecia areata. Some clones in this sample may be carry-over from other donors' samples. The sequencing used whole blood, collected in connection with sensitization to the hapten diphenylcyclopropenone (DPC). This rearrangement joins TRBV19 to TRBJ2-3; no definite D call. CDR3 region: CASSTRVSLTDTQYF. CDR3 DNA: TGTGCCAGTAGTACTCGGGTCAGCCTCACAGATACGCAGTATTTT.